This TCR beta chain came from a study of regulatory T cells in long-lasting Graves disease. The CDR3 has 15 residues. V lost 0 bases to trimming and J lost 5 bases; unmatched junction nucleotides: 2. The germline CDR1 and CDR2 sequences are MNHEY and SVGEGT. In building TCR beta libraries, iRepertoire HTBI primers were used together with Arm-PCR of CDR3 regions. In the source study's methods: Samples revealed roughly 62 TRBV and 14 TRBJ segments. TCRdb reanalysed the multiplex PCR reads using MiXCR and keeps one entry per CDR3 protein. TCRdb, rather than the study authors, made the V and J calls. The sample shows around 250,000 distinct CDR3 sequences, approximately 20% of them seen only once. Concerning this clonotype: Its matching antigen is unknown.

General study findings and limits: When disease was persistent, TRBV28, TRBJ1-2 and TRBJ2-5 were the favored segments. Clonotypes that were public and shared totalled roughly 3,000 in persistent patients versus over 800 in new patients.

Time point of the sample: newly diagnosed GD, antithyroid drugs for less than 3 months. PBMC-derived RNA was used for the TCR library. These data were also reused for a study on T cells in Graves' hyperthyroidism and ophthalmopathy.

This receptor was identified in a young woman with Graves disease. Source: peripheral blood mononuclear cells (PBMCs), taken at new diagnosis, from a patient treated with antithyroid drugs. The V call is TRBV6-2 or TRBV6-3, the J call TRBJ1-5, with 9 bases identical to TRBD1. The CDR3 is CASSYSRDRDQPQHF. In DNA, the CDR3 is TGTGCCAGCAGTTACTCGAGGGACAGGGATCAGCCCCAGCATTTT.